This T cell receptor beta chain emerged from a study of blood T cell repertoires in COVID-19. Clones were sequenced by immunoSEQ multiplex PCR, and TCRdb holds only the in-frame ones, with some missing. The top ten clones hold about 14% of a sample with 57,000 or so clones, approximately 84% of them seen once. Germline lookup yields CDR1 SGHNT and CDR2 YENEEA. V shed 0 bases and J 2 bases; nucleotides not matched to a gene: 0. The CDR3 runs 15 residues. The rearrangement links TRBV11-3 to TRBJ2-1, with 8 nucleotides matching TRBD2. This TCR derives from a human donor in a cohort sampled during active COVID-19. The source material was peripheral blood. Here the CDR3 reads CASSLELAAYNEQFF. As DNA, the CDR3 is TGTGCCAGCAGCTTAGAACTAGCGGCCTACAATGAGCAGTTCTTC.